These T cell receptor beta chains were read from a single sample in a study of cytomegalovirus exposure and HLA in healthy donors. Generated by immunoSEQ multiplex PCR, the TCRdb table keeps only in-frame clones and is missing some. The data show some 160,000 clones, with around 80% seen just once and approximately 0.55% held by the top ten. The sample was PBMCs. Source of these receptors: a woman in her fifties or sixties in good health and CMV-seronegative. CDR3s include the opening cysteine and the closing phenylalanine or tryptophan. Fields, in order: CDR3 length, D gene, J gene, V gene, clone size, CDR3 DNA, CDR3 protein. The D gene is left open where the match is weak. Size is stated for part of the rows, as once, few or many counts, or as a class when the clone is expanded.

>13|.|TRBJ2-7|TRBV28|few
TGTGCCAGCAGTTTAATCACAGTCTACGAGCAGTACTTC
CASSLITVYEQYF
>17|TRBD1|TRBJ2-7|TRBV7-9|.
TGTGCCAGCAGCTTAGCAATGTGGACAGGGGTACGATACGAGCAGTACTTC
CASSLAMWTGVRYEQYF
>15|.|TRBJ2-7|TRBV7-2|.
TGTGCCAGCAGCGAACGCGCGGGGCCCTCCTACGAGCAGTACTTC
CASSERAGPSYEQYF
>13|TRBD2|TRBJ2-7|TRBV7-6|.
TGTGCCAGCAGCTTTAGCGGGGTTTACGAGCAGTACTTC
CASSFSGVYEQYF
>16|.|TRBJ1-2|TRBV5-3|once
TGTGCCAGAAGCTTGCTAGTTAGGGGTGAGGACTATGGCTACACCTTC
CARSLLVRGEDYGYTF
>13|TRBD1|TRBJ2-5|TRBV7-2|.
TGTGCCAGCAGCTTTGGAATCCGGGACAGGGTGTACTTC
CASSFGIRDRVYF
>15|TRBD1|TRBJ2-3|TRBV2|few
TGTGCCAGCAGCCGGACAGGGGGCAGCACAGATACGCAGTATTTT
CASSRTGGSTDTQYF
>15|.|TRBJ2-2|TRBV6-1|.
TGTGCCAGCAGTGCCCAGGGGCTTCACACCGGGGAGCTGTTTTTT
CASSAQGLHTGELFF
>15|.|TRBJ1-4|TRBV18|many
TGTGCCAGCTCACCACGGAAGGGAGGGAGTGAAAAACTGTTTTTT
CASSPRKGGSEKLFF
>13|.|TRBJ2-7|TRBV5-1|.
TGCGCCAGCAGCTTTAACCAACTCTACGAGCAGTACTTC
CASSFNQLYEQYF
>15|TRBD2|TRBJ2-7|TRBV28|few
TGTGCCAGCAGCTTCTCGGGACTAGTTGCCCACGAGCAGTACTTC
CASSFSGLVAHEQYF
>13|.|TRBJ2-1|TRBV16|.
TGTGCCAGCAGCCACCTCAGGGGCAATGAGCAGTTCTTC
CASSHLRGNEQFF
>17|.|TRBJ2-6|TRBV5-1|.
TGCGCCAGCAGCCTAATGCAGGGGGGCTCTGGGGCCAACGTCCTGACTTTC
CASSLMQGGSGANVLTF